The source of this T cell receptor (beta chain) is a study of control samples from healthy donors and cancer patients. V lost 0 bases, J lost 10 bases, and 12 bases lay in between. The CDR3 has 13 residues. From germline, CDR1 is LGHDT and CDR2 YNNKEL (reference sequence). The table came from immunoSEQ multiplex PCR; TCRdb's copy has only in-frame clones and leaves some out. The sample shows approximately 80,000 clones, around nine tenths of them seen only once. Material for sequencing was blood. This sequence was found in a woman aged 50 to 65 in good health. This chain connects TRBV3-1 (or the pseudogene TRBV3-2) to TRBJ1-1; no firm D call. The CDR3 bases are TGTGCCAGCAGCCAAGAAGAGGCAGTAGTAGCTTTCTTT. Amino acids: CASSQEEAVVAFF.